A selection of T cell receptor beta chains follows, all from one sample in a study of T cell repertoires in cytomegalovirus infection. Via MiXCR, TCRdb re-called the reads, giving one row per CDR3 protein. The data hold about 350,000 distinct CDR3 sequences, with roughly 34% observed a single time. These TCRs' antigens remain unknown. The sequences come from cultured PBMCs, collected from culture after CMV antigen stimulation. All receptors come from a human donor in good health (CMV status not recorded). Some clones in this sample may be carry-over from other donors' samples. The CDR3 runs from the conserved cysteine through the conserved F or W.

j_call v_call cdr3_aa
TRBJ2-1 TRBV11-3 CASSDQRSYNEQFF
TRBJ1-1 TRBV12-3/TRBV12-4 CASSLNLQYAFF
TRBJ2-3 TRBV4-1 CASSQPPTGSSTDTQYF
TRBJ2-1 TRBV11-2 CASSLRSRGNEQFF
TRBJ2-1 TRBV12-3/TRBV12-4 CASSLAGGLTYNEQFF
TRBJ1-2 TRBV7-2 CASSLSQGTAGGYTF
TRBJ2-1 TRBV5-4 CASSPGGPSSYNEQFF
TRBJ1-5 TRBV12-5 CASGRGGSNQPQHF
TRBJ1-1 TRBV10-2 CASRDRVGTEAFF
TRBJ2-3 TRBV24-1 CATSDRTSADTQYF
TRBJ1-1 TRBV5-4 CASSSPSTGNTEAFF
TRBJ1-5 TRBV7-2 CASSLGYNQPQHF
TRBJ2-3 TRBV7-2 CASSLVRGRSADTQYF
TRBJ1-5 TRBV4-1 CASSQFQGRPQHF
TRBJ2-1 TRBV27 CASSPDGWGSEQFF
TRBJ2-5 TRBV29-1 CSVDFVLADQETQYF
TRBJ1-5 TRBV28 CASRDRGYNQPQHF
TRBJ2-1 TRBV7-2 CASSPRLAVPSEQFF
TRBJ2-3 TRBV9 CASSPGQGRNTQYF
TRBJ1-2 TRBV7-2 CASSLAGRDYGYTF
TRBJ2-1 TRBV19 CASSLGLAWDEQFF
TRBJ1-1 TRBV7-6 CASSTEQGGSTEAFF
TRBJ1-2 TRBV27 CASSPTRDRQYGYTF
TRBJ2-7 TRBV7-2 CASSPMTGPYEQYF
TRBJ2-4 TRBV6-5 CASRPGTSGLAKNIQYF
TRBJ1-2 TRBV11-2 CASSFSEWGKPPPLYGYTF
TRBJ2-1 TRBV12-5 CASERLNEQFF
TRBJ2-5 TRBV4-2 CASSQGSPGETQYF
TRBJ2-5 TRBV24-1 CATSDLGTSGGPPTETQYF
TRBJ1-2 TRBV4-1 CASSQDGWTNYGYTF
TRBJ2-6 TRBV6-1 CASTPTRSLASGANVLTF
TRBJ1-5 TRBV6-2/TRBV6-3 CASSYGTGTLNQPQHF
TRBJ1-2 TRBV4-1 CASSQVAGANYGYTF
TRBJ2-2 TRBV7-2 CASSLSSGSTGELFF